This TCR beta chain emerged from a study of technical replicates of blood from four donors. The V gene's germline CDR1 is LGHNA and CDR2 YSLEER. This CDR3 comprises 16 residues. Trimming removed 4 bases at V and 3 bases at J, with 16 bases between. The repertoire was sequenced with immunoSEQ multiplex PCR; TCRdb's copy has only in-frame clones and lacks some. The sample contains over 50,000 clones, more than 75% of which appear only once. Sequenced sample: PBMCs. The clonotype was recovered from a human donor in good health. Some clones in this sample may be carry-over from other donors' samples. The chain links TRBV4-3 to TRBJ1-5; TRBD1 is a possible D gene (6 bases). CDR3: CASSRHYRDNNQPQHF. The CDR3 coding sequence is TGCGCCAGCAGCCGACACTACCGGGACAACAATCAGCCCCAGCATTTT.